This T cell receptor beta chain was identified during a study of control samples from healthy donors and cancer patients. The V gene lost 5 bases and the J gene lost 4 bases, with 15 bases spanning the gap. CDR3 length: 16 amino acids. Germline CDR1 is KGHSH and CDR2 is LQKENI. Repertoires were generated with immunoSEQ multiplex PCR, while TCRdb's copy carries only in-frame clones and drops some. The repertoire holds some 98,000 clones, with approximately 84% as singletons. Sequencing was performed on PBMCs. The receptor's source is a man between 65 and 85 years old with lung cancer. The chain combines TRBV18 with TRBJ1-6; D is perhaps TRBD1 (5 bases). The CDR3 coding sequence is TGTGCCAGCTCAGGGGCGGGAGCATCTTATAATTCACCCCTCCACTTT. Translation: CASSGAGASYNSPLHF. Variable domain in full (rest from reference TRBV18 and TRBJ1-6): NAGVMQNPRHLVRRRGQEARLRCSPMKGHSHVYWYRQLPEEGLKFMVYLQKENIIDESGMPKERFSAEFPKEGPSILRIQQVVRGDSAAYFCASSGAGASYNSPLHFGNGTRLTVT.